One and the same sample provided the 28 T cell receptor beta chains below, sequenced in a study of blood T cell repertoires in COVID-19. The method was immunoSEQ multiplex PCR; TCRdb's version includes in-frame clones alone and lacks a portion of them. The sample holds over 300,000 clones, 89% seen once. Sequencing input: PBMCs or T cells enriched from blood (not recorded which). The receptors originated from a middle-aged woman who had recovered from COVID-19.

This clone came up a few times. The chain employs TRBV3-1 (or the pseudogene TRBV3-2) and TRBJ1-3; no firm D call. This CDR3 is built from 14 residues. Germline V gene lookup returns CDR1 LGHDT and CDR2 YNNKEL (reference sequence). Trimming shortened V by 4 bases and J by 4 bases, and 11 bases separated the two germline ends. The CDR3 sequence is CASSPASSGNTIYF. CDR3 DNA: TGTGCCAGCAGCCCCGCGTCCTCAGGAAACACCATATATTTT.

The chain joins TRBV7-2 to TRBJ2-3, with 11 positions matching TRBD2. In germline, CDR1 is SGHTA, CDR2 FQGNSA. The length of the CDR3 is 16 residues. V lost 5 bases to trimming and J lost 8 bases; unmatched junction nucleotides: 12. The CDR3 nucleotides read TGTGCCAGCAGCACCCAACTAGCGGGGGTAGGGGTTACGCAGTATTTT. Protein: CASSTQLAGVGVTQYF. Full variable domain (rest looked up from reference TRBV7-2 and TRBJ2-3): GAGVSQSPSNKVTEKGKDVELRCDPISGHTALYWYRQSLGQGLEFLIYFQGNSAPDKSGLPSDRFSAERTGGSVSTLTIQRTQQEDSAVYLCASSTQLAGVGVTQYFGPGTRLTVL.

This chain uses TRBV30 with TRBJ1-6; 8 bases map to TRBD1. Germline V gene sequence: CDR1 GTSNPN, CDR2 SVGIG (reference sequence). The CDR3 consists of 14 residues. V lost 0 bases and J lost 9; bases outside the gene matches: 4. CDR3 in amino acids: CAWSVTGGFSPLHF. CDR3 in DNA: TGTGCCTGGAGTGTTACAGGGGGATTTTCACCCCTCCACTTT.

This rearrangement joins TRBV15 to TRBJ2-7; 9 nucleotides align to TRBD1. The V and J ends lost 3 bases and 3 bases, in that order; junction bases with no gene match: 3. This CDR3 is built from 14 residues. Germline CDR1 and CDR2: LNHNV and YYDKDF (reference sequence). The CDR3 spells CATSRRTGDYEQYF. The CDR3 region has the DNA TGTGCCACCAGCAGGCGGACAGGGGACTACGAGCAGTACTTC.

The chain has TRBV11-3 and TRBJ2-1; 11 nucleotides line up with TRBD2. Germline V CDR1 and CDR2: SGHNT, YENEEA. This CDR3 comprises 14 residues. The V segment lost 6 bases and the J segment 8 bases; nucleotides outside the gene matches: 6. As DNA, the CDR3 is TGTGCCAGCAGTCCACTAGCGGGAGTTGATGAGCAGTTCTTC. It encodes CASSPLAGVDEQFF.

This clone was observed a few times. This CDR3 is CASSKQGSEQYF. The CDR3 DNA is TGCGCCAGCAGCAAACAGGGGTCCGAGCAGTACTTC. The gene calls are TRBV10-1 and TRBJ2-7; 7 nucleotides line up with TRBD1. The CDR3 is 12 residues long. V gave up 6 bases and J gave up 6 bases; unmatched junction bases: 5. Germline V gives CDR1 WNHNN, CDR2 SYGVQD (reference sequence).

This clone was observed a handful of times. The V call is TRBV5-1, the J call TRBJ2-3; TRBD2 might be the D (5 bases). The CDR3 length is 15 residues. Germline CDR1 is SGHRS and CDR2 is YFSETQ. Trimming took 4 bases from V and 4 from J, leaving 16 bases between them. This chain's CDR3 is CASSLLDSQADTQYF. The CDR3, as DNA: TGCGCCAGCAGCCTATTGGACTCCCAGGCAGATACGCAGTATTTT.

J is TRBJ1-4 and V is TRBV6-5, with D unclear. The CDR3 is 16 residues long. From germline, CDR1 is MNHEY and CDR2 SVGAGI. V lost 1 base to trimming and J lost 0 bases, with 9 bases between them. The chain's CDR3 is CASSYWAGSTNEKLFF. The CDR3 region has the DNA TGTGCCAGCAGTTACTGGGCCGGTTCAACTAATGAAAAACTGTTTTTT.

The rearrangement joins TRBV7-9 to TRBJ2-3; 7 bases match TRBD2. This CDR3 contains 16 residues. V was pared by 2 bases and J by 6 bases, with 11 bases of the junction left unmatched. The germline V gene encodes CDR1 SEHNR and CDR2 FQNEAQ (reference sequence). As DNA, the CDR3 is TGTGCCAGCAGCTTAAGGATTAGCGGGCTGGCGGATACGCAGTATTTT. It is translated as CASSLRISGLADTQYF.

V and J are TRBV24-1 and TRBJ2-1, with D maybe TRBD2 (5 bases). Germline assignment: CDR1 KGHDR and CDR2 SFDVKD. The ends were cut back, 7 bases at V and 5 bases at J, with 11 bases in the middle. CDR3 length equals 13 residues. The CDR3 sequence: CATSTSGDNEQFF. CDR3 coding DNA: TGTGCCACCAGCACCTCCGGGGACAATGAGCAGTTCTTC.

The V gene is TRBV14, the J gene TRBJ2-4; 7 positions agree with TRBD2. Germline V gene sequence: CDR1 SGHDN, CDR2 FVKESK. J gave up 1 base and V 1 base, and 4 bases lay outside the gene matches. This CDR3 comprises 16 residues. The CDR3 here is CASSQGTGGAKNIQYF. CDR3 coding DNA: TGTGCCAGCAGCCAAGGGACCGGGGGGGCCAAAAACATTCAGTACTTC.

This chain links TRBV18 with TRBJ1-5, with TRBD1 matching 7 bases. The CDR3 loop spans 17 amino acids. Germline V CDR1 and CDR2: KGHSH, LQKENI. With V trimmed by 3 bases and J by 3 bases, 11 bases remained unmatched. CDR3 region: CASSPVRVQGSNQPQHF. The CDR3 DNA follows: TGTGCCAGCTCACCTGTTCGTGTACAGGGGTCCAATCAGCCCCAGCATTTT.

The V call is TRBV10-1, the J call TRBJ2-7; 7 bases agree with TRBD1. The J segment lost 7 bases and the V segment lost 5 bases, leaving 11 bases of the junction unmatched. CDR1 is WNHNN, CDR2 SYGVQD, per germline (reference sequence). The CDR3 length is 14 residues. This CDR3 is CASSLKGGRIEQYF. The CDR3 region has the DNA TGCGCCAGCAGTCTTAAAGGGGGCAGGATAGAGCAGTACTTC.

This chain joins TRBV19 and TRBJ1-1; TRBD1 agrees at 7 bases. Trimming cost V 5 bases and J 1 base; bases outside gene matches: 1. The germline V gene encodes CDR1 LNHDA and CDR2 SQIVND (reference sequence). This CDR3 is built from 13 residues. The CDR3 sequence is CASSQGGNTEAFF. Written as DNA, the CDR3 is TGTGCCAGTAGTCAGGGGGGGAACACTGAAGCTTTCTTT.

This clone was seen a handful of times. The chain uses TRBV7-2 and TRBJ2-3, with 9 positions matching TRBD2. The CDR3 length is 14 residues. With V trimmed by 9 bases and J by 10 bases, 14 bases remained unmatched. CDR1 and CDR2 (germline): SGHTA, FQGNSA. CDR3 loop: CASGREGQVSAQYF. CDR3 sequence (DNA): TGTGCCAGTGGGCGGGAGGGCCAAGTTTCGGCGCAGTATTTT. The full variable domain, rest sourced from reference TRBV7-2 and TRBJ2-3, is GAGVSQSPSNKVTEKGKDVELRCDPISGHTALYWYRQSLGQGLEFLIYFQGNSAPDKSGLPSDRFSAERTGGSVSTLTIQRTQQEDSAVYLCASGREGQVSAQYFGPGTRLTVL.

The chain is built from TRBV5-6 and TRBJ2-2; TRBD2 is a possible D gene (6 bases). This CDR3 is built from 14 residues. V was shortened by 0 bases and J by 7 bases, with 10 bases between the two germline ends. CDR1 SGHDT and CDR2 YYEEEE come from the germline V gene. As DNA, the CDR3 is TGTGCCAGCAGCTTGGCGCTAGCGTTCGGGGAGCTGTTTTTT. Its translation is CASSLALAFGELFF. Filled out from reference TRBV5-6 and TRBJ2-2, the complete variable domain reads DAGVTQSPTHLIKTRGQQVTLRCSPKSGHDTVSWYQQALGQGPQFIFQYYEEEERQRGNFPDRFSGHQFPNYSSELNVNALLLGDSALYLCASSLALAFGELFFGEGSRLTVL.

V and J are TRBV6-5 and TRBJ2-3, with D tentatively TRBD2 (6 bases). The germline CDR1 and CDR2 sequences are MNHEY and SVGAGI. The CDR3 runs 13 residues. Deletions cut 6 bases from V and 1 base from J, with 8 bases between. Written as DNA, the CDR3 is TGTGCCAGCAGGCGGGGTGGCACAGATACGCAGTATTTT. Protein sequence: CASRRGGTDTQYF.

This clone showed up just once. The chain couples TRBV7-8 to TRBJ2-1; TRBD2 might be the D (6 bases). Trimming removed 6 bases from V and 3 bases from J, with 12 bases in between. The CDR3 totals 14 residues. Germline V gene lookup returns CDR1 SGHVS and CDR2 FQNEAQ. The CDR3 sequence: CASRSWDFYNEQFF. As DNA, the CDR3 is TGTGCCAGCAGATCGTGGGACTTCTACAATGAGCAGTTCTTC.

A remark on this clone: Sequence at one end of the junction differs from germline and may be a read error. Other DNA sequences in this sample translate to the same CDR3. Here the CDR3 reads CASSLERNQPQHF. As DNA, the CDR3 is TGTGCCAGCAGTTTAGAGCGGAATCAGCCCCAGCATTTT. The V gene is TRBV11-2, the J gene TRBJ1-5; D unresolved. The CDR3 is 13 amino acids. Germline V gives CDR1 SGHAT, CDR2 FQNNGV.

This chain joins TRBV6-2 or TRBV6-3 and TRBJ1-5, with TRBD1 matching 7 bases. This CDR3 contains 16 residues. Looked up from germline, CDR1 is MNHEY and CDR2 is SVGEGT. V lost 2 bases to trimming and J lost 6 bases; unmatched junction nucleotides: 10. As DNA, the CDR3 is TGTGCCAGCAGTTACCCTCGGACAGGCCCGCCTCAGCCCCAGCATTTT. Translating it yields CASSYPRTGPPQPQHF.

The chain employs TRBV29-1 and TRBJ2-6, with D unresolved. The CDR3 is made up of 15 amino acids. Trimming shortened V by 6 bases and J by 0 bases, and 12 bases separated the two germline ends. The germline CDR1 and CDR2 sequences are SQVTM and ANQGSEA. This chain's CDR3 is CSVPDSSSGANVLTF. Written as DNA, the CDR3 is TGCAGCGTCCCCGACTCCAGCTCTGGGGCCAACGTCCTGACTTTC. Using reference TRBV29-1 and TRBJ2-6 for the parts outside the CDR3, the full variable domain is SAVISQKPSRDICQRGTSLTIQCQVDSQVTMMFWYRQQPGQSLTLIATANQGSEATYESGFVIDKFPISRPNLTFSTLTVSNMSPEDSSIYLCSVPDSSSGANVLTFGAGSRLTVL.

This clone was found a few times. Here the CDR3 reads CASSTTSGRVIGELFF. The DNA for the CDR3 is TGTGCCAGCAGCACGACTAGCGGGAGGGTTATCGGGGAGCTGTTTTTT. This sequence joins TRBV7-9 and TRBJ2-2; 14 nucleotides align to TRBD2. The junction had 6 bases not matched to a gene; V was cut back by 5 bases and J by 7 bases. From germline, CDR1 is SEHNR and CDR2 FQNEAQ (reference sequence). This CDR3 is 16 amino acids long.

V is TRBV25-1 and J is TRBJ1-5, with 8 bases matching TRBD1. This CDR3 spans 13 amino acids. V was pared by 6 bases and J by 5 bases, with 3 bases of the junction left unmatched. CDR1 and CDR2 from the germline V gene are MGHDK and SYGVNS. For the CDR3, the DNA is TGTGCCAGCAGGGGACAGGAACATCAGCCCCAGCATTTT. Its protein is CASRGQEHQPQHF.

The chain recombines TRBV5-1 with TRBJ1-6; D is perhaps TRBD1 (5 bases). Trimming stripped 4 bases from V and 7 bases from J, with 21 bases between. The germline gives CDR1 SGHRS, CDR2 YFSETQ. This CDR3 is built from 17 residues. The chain's CDR3 is CASSTSAGGLRNSPLHF. The CDR3 DNA follows: TGCGCCAGCAGCACTAGTGCGGGGGGACTGAGGAATTCACCCCTCCACTTT.

The chain is built from TRBV5-4 and TRBJ1-3, with D possibly TRBD1 on 6 matching bases. This CDR3 is built from 15 residues. CDR1 and CDR2 (germline): SGHNT, YYREEE (reference sequence). Between the trimmed V and J ends, which lost 4 bases and 0 bases, there was a span of 11 bases. DNA of the CDR3: TGTGCCAGCAGCGGAGACAGGAGCTCTGGAAACACCATATATTTT. Its protein is CASSGDRSSGNTIYF. Variable domain in full (rest from reference TRBV5-4 and TRBJ1-3): ETGVTQSPTHLIKTRGQQVTLRCSSQSGHNTVSWYQQALGQGPQFIFQYYREEENGRGNFPPRFSGLQFPNYSSELNVNALELDDSALYLCASSGDRSSGNTIYFGEGSWLTVV.

This chain uses TRBV4-3 with TRBJ1-6; tentative D call: TRBD1 (5 bases). This CDR3 is built from 15 residues. The germline gives CDR1 LGHNA, CDR2 YSLEER. The V end lost 0 bases, the J end lost 11 bases, and 14 bases lay between the germline ends. The CDR3 sequence is CASSQDGQGETPLHF. Written as DNA, the CDR3 is TGCGCCAGCAGCCAAGATGGGCAGGGCGAAACACCCCTCCACTTT.

The chain uses TRBV11-3 and TRBJ2-3; TRBD1 matches at 7 bases. From germline, CDR1 is SGHNT and CDR2 YENEEA. This CDR3 is built from 17 residues. Trimming removed 1 base from V and 0 bases from J; junction bases left unmatched: 7. The CDR3 protein is CASSLGRATGSTDTQYF. DNA of the CDR3: TGTGCCAGCAGCTTAGGACGTGCGACAGGGAGCACAGATACGCAGTATTTT.

V and J are TRBV25-1 and TRBJ1-1; D remains ambiguous. This CDR3 region has 14 residues. Germline assignment: CDR1 MGHDK and CDR2 SYGVNS. Deletions cut 3 bases from V and 4 bases from J, with 12 bases between. The CDR3: CASSEYGEGTEAFF. CDR3 nucleotide sequence: TGTGCCAGCAGTGAGTATGGGGAGGGCACTGAAGCTTTCTTT.